This T cell receptor beta chain was retrieved from a study of blood T cell repertoires in COVID-19 (dated by TCRdb to about 2020). For context, the study as a whole: The collaborator samples originated in the United States, Italy and Spain and spanned the acute and convalescent phases of COVID-19. HLA class I and class II types, where available, came from metadata supplied by the sample provider rather than from assay-based typing. The material from the prospective study consisted of cDNA or gDNA derived from T cells, B-cell-depleted T cells, or PBMCs. Deeply sampled blood TCRbeta repertoires from subjects exposed to, actively infected with, or recovered from COVID-19 were included in the dataset. A freely available public database, intended as a resource for researchers studying the immune response to SARS-CoV-2, is where the repertoires were released. Samples came from the ongoing ImmuneRACE study (first 160 participants) plus 1,254 subjects from 6 global collaborators. Nearly every sample came with metadata listing a de-identified subject ID, COVID-19 status, age in years and sex.

TCRbeta CDR3 regions were amplified from genomic DNA by means of the immunoSEQ Assay, a bias-controlled multiplex PCR. Concerning the study's data processing: Within the assay, amplification of reference gene primers was used to estimate how many nucleated cells each sample contained. Sequence reads were collapsed and filtered to measure the absolute abundance of every unique TCRbeta CDR3 rearrangement. For each sample, productive Simpson clonality was calculated by taking the square root of Simpson's diversity index across productive rearrangements. Entries here come from immuneACCESS through TCRdb and include only in-frame sequences with V and J called. Some clones fail to appear in such tables; in the studies checked, an unresolved V gene covers under half of the shortfall, and the cause of the remainder is unknown. The V and J calls and the clone size are those of that table, but D and trimming were determined from the DNA. The sample table contains approximately 200,000 clones; only one count was recorded for roughly 80% of them. The top ten clones comprise 17% of the sample.

General study outcomes and caveats: Clinical and demographic metadata were provided uncurated, with the amount varying by source and participant.

Each collaborating institution followed its own protocols to collect whole blood in K2EDTA tubes. Collaborator samples were shipped for TCRbeta analysis as frozen whole blood, isolated PBMCs, or DNA extracted from either sample type. As regards this clone: Its antigen is not yet known. Within one base of it there is no much larger clone, and no base qualities were kept.

Counted from cysteine to phenylalanine, this CDR3 has 13 amino acids. Only the CDR3 portion is preserved as DNA: 39 bases, with reading frame beginning at the first base. Compared with germline, V lacks 4 bases and J lacks 5 bases; bases without a gene match: 4. Here the chain combines TRBV12-3 or TRBV12-4 and TRBJ2-7, with 8 middle bases fitting TRBD1. Sequences were obtained from peripheral blood. The sequence was obtained from a man in his 60s with active or convalescent COVID-19. The CDR3 has the sequence CASSSLDRDEQYF. The DNA sequence reads TGTGCCAGCAGTTCGTTGGACAGGGACGAGCAGTACTTC.